The 15 T cell receptor beta chains below come from one sample, sequenced in a study. Each CDR3 protein is one row after TCRdb ran MiXCR on the 5' RACE reads. The sample consists of 35,000 to 50,000 distinct CDR3 sequences, roughly 30% of them appearing once. Specimen: tumor-infiltrating memory CD4+ T cells sorted from the breast tumor. The subset: memory CD4+ T cells, CD4+CD45RO+CD25-. Receptor source: a female donor with breast cancer.

This clonotype was counted between two and nine times. This rearrangement joins TRBV5-1 to TRBJ2-1, with D tentatively TRBD1 (5 bases). The V gene's germline CDR1 is SGHRS and CDR2 YFSETQ. The CDR3 runs to 17 residues. V lost 0 bases to trimming and J lost 0 bases, with 13 bases between them. CDR3 sequence: CASSLAARQSSYNEQFF. The CDR3 nucleotides read TGCGCCAGCAGCTTGGCGGCCAGACAGAGCTCCTACAATGAGCAGTTCTTC.

The chain is built from TRBV20-1 and TRBJ1-2; D is unresolved. Per the germline V gene, CDR1 is DFQATT and CDR2 is SNEGSKA (reference sequence). With 6 bases removed from V and 4 bases from J, the gap between germline ends came to 15 bases. The CDR3 totals 13 residues. The CDR3 DNA sequence: TGCAGTGCCATTAGTGGGTCAAGCTATGGCTACACCTTC. Translated: CSAISGSSYGYTF.

The table lists this clonotype with a few counts. This CDR3 is CASSSQGQGPEAFF. For the CDR3, the DNA is TGTGCCAGCAGCTCCCAGGGACAGGGGCCTGAAGCTTTCTTT. This rearrangement joins TRBV27 to TRBJ1-1; 10 nucleotides agree with TRBD1. Germline CDR1 reads MNHEY; CDR2 reads SMNVEV (reference sequence). This CDR3 has 14 amino acids. V dropped 6 bases and J dropped 6; count of bases not matched to a gene: 7.

Only one count was recorded for this clonotype. Being one base from a much bigger clone, this may be a read error. The chain recombines TRBV29-1 with TRBJ2-7; D might be TRBD2 (6 bases). The V and J ends lost 3 bases and 1 base respectively, with 13 bases between them. This CDR3 is built from 14 residues. Per the germline V gene, CDR1 is SQVTM and CDR2 is ANQGSEA. The CDR3 DNA sequence: TGCAGCGTTGAGCCGGTCGGAGGGTCCTACGAGCAGTACTTC. Amino acid sequence: CSVEPVGGSYEQYF.

This clonotype was picked up a small number of times. The chain uses TRBV15 and TRBJ2-5; TRBD1 matches 8 bases. Trimming cost V 5 bases and J 1 base; bases outside gene matches: 9. This CDR3 region has 16 residues. The germline CDR1 and CDR2 sequences are LNHNV and YYDKDF (reference sequence). The CDR3 sequence: CATSGRFRGLQETQYF. The CDR3 region has the DNA TGTGCCACCAGCGGCCGTTTCAGGGGGCTCCAAGAGACCCAGTACTTC.

J is TRBJ1-5 and V is TRBV18; a possible D gene is TRBD1 (5 bases). Germline CDR1 is KGHSH and CDR2 is LQKENI. V was shortened by 5 bases and J by 2 bases, with 13 bases between the two germline ends. The CDR3 totals 15 residues. In nucleotides, the CDR3 is TGTGCCAGCTCAAATCAGGGAAGCGGCAATCAGCCCCAGCATTTT. Amino acids: CASSNQGSGNQPQHF.

This clonotype was picked up a small number of times. The chain joins TRBV7-3 to TRBJ1-6; 12 nucleotides match TRBD1. This CDR3 has 15 amino acids. From germline, CDR1 is SGHTA and CDR2 FQGTGA. Unmatched junction bases numbered 6, after V lost 5 bases and J lost 10 bases. The CDR3 coding sequence is TGTGCCAGCAGCGCCGGGACAGGGGGCTTGTCACCCCTCCACTTT. Its translation is CASSAGTGGLSPLHF.

The CDR3 loop reads CASSRDQGGYTF. For the CDR3, the DNA is TGTGCCAGCAGTCGGGATCAGGGAGGCTACACCTTC. The rearrangement links TRBV13 to TRBJ1-2, with D possibly being TRBD1 (5 bases). The germline V and J ends were trimmed by 6 bases and 8 bases, with 13 bases remaining between them. The CDR3 extends over 12 amino acids. CDR1 and CDR2 (germline): PRHDT, FYEKMQ (reference sequence). The full variable domain, in which reference TRBV13 and TRBJ1-2 provide the parts outside the CDR3, is AAGVIQSPRHLIKEKRETATLKCYPIPRHDTVYWYQQGPGQDPQFLISFYEKMQSDKGSIPDRFSAQQFSDYHSELNMSSLELGDSALYFCASSRDQGGYTFGSGTRLTVV.

This clonotype has just a few counts. V usage is TRBV21-1 and J usage is TRBJ2-3; TRBD1, the table's D call, was not compared with the DNA. TRBV21-1 has pseudogene status. CDR3 length: 15 amino acids. DNA of the CDR3: TGTGCCATCCTGACGGGGGGGGCTAGCACAGATACGCAGTATTTT. Its protein product is CAILTGGASTDTQYF.

At least ten counts were recorded for this clonotype. The rearrangement links TRBV6-2 or TRBV6-3 to TRBJ2-1; D ambiguous. Germline V gene data show CDR1 as MNHEY and CDR2 as SVGEGT. Trimming shortened V by 2 bases and J by 9 bases, and 11 bases separated the two germline ends. The CDR3 is made up of 13 amino acids. The CDR3 region is CASSYVVAPEQFF. DNA for the CDR3: TGTGCCAGCAGTTACGTTGTAGCTCCTGAGCAGTTCTTC.

The chain is built from TRBV6-2 or TRBV6-3 and TRBJ2-1; no clear D gene. V was shortened by 5 bases and J by 15 bases, with 17 bases between the two germline ends. Looked up from germline, CDR1 is MNHEY and CDR2 is SVGEGT. The CDR3 spans 12 residues. The CDR3 DNA reads TGTGCCAGCAGTCCTCCCCCAGATGTCCTGTTCTTC. It translates to CASSPPPDVLFF.

This clonotype has only a few counts. This chain connects TRBV20-1 to TRBJ2-3; TRBD1 agrees at 8 bases. CDR3 size: 15 residues. Germline trimming cut 5 bases from V and 5 bases from J; bases unmatched to any gene: 12. Germline assignment: CDR1 DFQATT and CDR2 SNEGSKA (reference sequence). CDR3 in DNA: TGCAGTGCTCGGTCGGCAGGGGGCCGGGGAGATACGCAGTATTTT. This translates into CSARSAGGRGDTQYF.

This clonotype appeared a single time. The chain combines TRBV6-2 or TRBV6-3 with TRBJ1-5, with TRBD1 matching 7 bases. This CDR3 is 14 amino acids long. CDR1 and CDR2 from the germline V gene are MNHEY and SVGEGT. V shed 2 bases, J shed 4 bases, and the junction held 2 bases outside the gene matches. CDR3 protein: CASSYRGRNQPQHF. The DNA of the CDR3 is TGTGCCAGCAGTTACAGGGGGCGAAATCAGCCCCAGCATTTT.

This clonotype was detected once. V usage is TRBV29-1 and J usage is TRBJ2-2; 8 positions agree with TRBD1. V was clipped by 5 bases and J by 1 base; unmatched bases: 6. The CDR3 extends over 15 amino acids. The germline V gene encodes CDR1 SQVTM and CDR2 ANQGSEA. The CDR3 loop reads CSVRRGTGNTGELFF. The CDR3 region has the DNA TGCAGCGTTCGCCGGGGGACAGGGAACACCGGGGAGCTGTTTTTT.

This clonotype was found a few times. This chain links TRBV10-3 with TRBJ2-3; possible D gene TRBD2, 6 bases. Germline loops: CDR1 ENHRY, CDR2 SYGVKD. With 2 bases removed from V and 0 bases from J, the gap between germline ends came to 6 bases. The CDR3 has 14 residues. The CDR3 protein is CAISESGSTDTQYF. CDR3 nucleotide sequence: TGTGCCATCAGTGAGAGCGGGAGCACAGATACGCAGTATTTT.